Listed below are T cell receptor beta chains from one sample, sequenced in a study of CD8 T cells in Susac syndrome. MiXCR, run by TCRdb on the immunoSEQ multiplex PCR reads, gives a single entry per CDR3 protein. The data contain some 200,000 distinct CDR3 sequences, 91% of them singletons. Sequencing was done on a sample of CD4+ T cells from PBMCs. The receptors stem from a human donor with Susac syndrome. CDR3s include the opening cysteine and the closing phenylalanine or tryptophan. D genes are given only for firm matches. The listing skips clone size in some rows; elsewhere it reads once, few, many or a size class.

TRBV5-1	-	TRBJ1-1	-	CASSSSSTNTEAFF	TGCGCCAGCAGCTCAAGCAGCACGAACACTGAAGCTTTCTTT
TRBV6-5	-	TRBJ1-2	-	CASSYGGAYGYTF	TGTGCCAGCAGTTACGGGGGAGCCTATGGCTACACCTTC
TRBV24-1	-	TRBJ1-2	-	CATSTGYEVRYTF	TGTGCCACCTCGACGGGGTATGAGGTTCGCTACACCTTC
TRBV4-1	-	TRBJ2-7	-	CASSQEGGSYEQYF	TGCGCCAGCAGCCAAGAAGGAGGGTCCTACGAGCAGTACTTC
TRBV30	-	TRBJ1-2	-	CAWDKMGGYTF	TGTGCCTGGGATAAGATGGGCGGCTACACCTTC
TRBV5-1	TRBD1	TRBJ2-2	-	CASSLDSTGGTVNTGELFF	TGCGCCAGCAGCTTGGACTCGACAGGGGGCACAGTCAACACCGGGGAGCTGTTTTTT
TRBV2	-	TRBJ1-2	-	CATRGFSRYGYTF	TGTGCCACCCGTGGGTTTTCACGGTATGGCTACACCTTC
TRBV5-4	TRBD1	TRBJ1-3	-	CASSFGTVSGNTIYF	TGTGCCAGCAGCTTCGGGACAGTCTCTGGAAACACCATATATTTT
TRBV7-8	-	TRBJ2-1	-	CASSLASGRLRNEQFF	TGTGCCAGCAGCTTAGCATCCGGGAGATTGAGGAATGAGCAGTTCTTC
TRBV3-1	-	TRBJ1-4	-	CASSRAGTRATNEKLFF	TGTGCCAGCAGCCGAGCAGGGACCCGGGCAACTAATGAAAAACTGTTTTTT
TRBV6-5	-	TRBJ2-5	-	CASSYQRGPQGTQYF	TGTGCCAGCAGTTACCAACGGGGGCCCCAGGGAACCCAGTACTTC
TRBV20-1	-	TRBJ2-7	-	CSARDTTEGQYF	TGCAGTGCTAGAGACACCACAGAGGGGCAGTACTTC
TRBV18	-	TRBJ1-2	-	CASSPARTYGYTF	TGTGCCAGCTCACCAGCCAGGACCTATGGCTACACCTTC
TRBV10-3	TRBD1	TRBJ1-1	once	CAVVSGTGSNTEAFF	TGTGCCGTGGTCTCCGGGACAGGGTCGAACACTGAAGCTTTCTTT
TRBV3-1	-	TRBJ1-4	few	CASSQVNEKLFF	TGTGCCAGCAGCCAAGTTAATGAAAAACTGTTTTTT
TRBV28	TRBD2	TRBJ2-1	few	CASSLTSGRSYNEQFF	TGTGCCAGCAGTTTGACTAGCGGGCGCTCCTACAATGAGCAGTTCTTC
TRBV5-1	TRBD2	TRBJ2-5	-	CASSLGRAGGPETQYF	TGCGCCAGCAGCTTGGGTCGAGCGGGGGGGCCTGAGACCCAGTACTTC
TRBV12-3/TRBV12-4	-	TRBJ1-5	-	CASSPDRYGQPQHF	TGTGCCAGCAGTCCTGACAGGTACGGTCAGCCCCAGCATTTT
TRBV4-1	-	TRBJ2-1	-	CASSQDDVPYNEQFF	TGCGCCAGCAGCCAAGATGATGTTCCCTACAATGAGCAGTTCTTC
TRBV9	TRBD2	TRBJ2-7	-	CASSVGTSGSYEQYF	TGTGCCAGCAGCGTAGGGACTAGCGGGAGTTACGAGCAGTACTTC
TRBV5-6	TRBD2	TRBJ2-1	-	CASSALAGVPSYNEQFF	TGTGCCAGCAGCGCTCTAGCGGGGGTACCCTCCTACAATGAGCAGTTCTTC
TRBV19	-	TRBJ1-3	-	CASRPTGSPGNTIYF	TGTGCCAGTAGGCCCACCGGGAGCCCTGGAAACACCATATATTTT
TRBV10-1	TRBD2	TRBJ2-1	-	CASSEGSGTSQFF	TGCGCCAGCAGTGAAGGTTCGGGGACTAGCCAGTTCTTC
TRBV27	-	TRBJ2-1	-	CANSLNGPRTQFF	TGTGCCAACAGTTTAAATGGGCCGCGGACGCAGTTCTTC
TRBV2	-	TRBJ2-5	-	CASASIIKETQYF	TGTGCCAGCGCCTCCATCATAAAAGAGACCCAGTACTTC
TRBV19	-	TRBJ1-2	-	CASSPTRANYGYTF	TGTGCCAGTAGCCCCACTCGAGCTAACTATGGCTACACCTTC
TRBV10-3	-	TRBJ2-3	-	CAIQDFTQGTDTQYF	TGTGCCATCCAAGATTTTACACAGGGCACAGATACGCAGTATTTT
TRBV9	-	TRBJ1-1	few	CASSVGSQMNTEAFF	TGTGCCAGCAGCGTAGGGTCACAAATGAACACTGAAGCTTTCTTT
TRBV7-9	-	TRBJ2-2	-	CASSFKGGTNTGELFF	TGTGCCAGCAGCTTTAAAGGGGGAACGAACACCGGGGAGCTGTTTTTT
TRBV2	-	TRBJ2-6	-	CASSEGRSGANVLTF	TGTGCCAGCAGTGAAGGGCGGTCTGGGGCCAACGTCCTGACTTTC
TRBV7-2	TRBD2	TRBJ2-1	-	CASSSRGLDYNEQFF	TGTGCCAGCAGCTCCCGGGGACTAGACTACAATGAGCAGTTCTTC
TRBV20-1	TRBD2	TRBJ2-1	-	CSAREGTRGNEQFF	TGCAGTGCTAGAGAAGGGACTAGAGGCAATGAGCAGTTCTTC
TRBV20-1	TRBD1	TRBJ2-5	-	CSARTGPETQYF	TGCAGTGCACGGACAGGTCCAGAGACCCAGTACTTC
TRBV29-1	-	TRBJ1-4	-	CSVETAHTGTLFF	TGCAGCGTTGAGACAGCGCATACGGGAACACTGTTTTTT
TRBV4-1	-	TRBJ1-2	-	CASSQDLGQGSIGYGYTF	TGCGCCAGCAGCCAAGATTTGGGGCAGGGGTCCATCGGGTATGGCTACACCTTC
TRBV6-2/TRBV6-3	TRBD1	TRBJ2-7	-	CASSYPPGQTYEQYF	TGTGCCAGCAGTTACCCACCGGGACAGACCTACGAGCAGTACTTC
TRBV12-3/TRBV12-4	TRBD2	TRBJ2-5	-	CASRGTSGVGTQYF	TGTGCCAGCAGGGGTACTAGCGGGGTCGGGACCCAGTACTTC
TRBV5-6	-	TRBJ2-2	once	CASSLFTGELFF	TGTGCCAGCAGCTTGTTCACCGGGGAGCTGTTTTTT
TRBV20-1	TRBD1	TRBJ2-7	-	CSAREDRVREQYF	TGCAGTGCTAGAGAGGACAGGGTTCGCGAGCAGTACTTC
TRBV18	-	TRBJ1-5	-	CASSLTDGSNQPQHF	TGTGCCAGCTCACTGACAGACGGAAGCAATCAGCCCCAGCATTTT
TRBV4-1	-	TRBJ1-5	-	CASSRSAGSNNQPQHF	TGCGCCAGCAGCCGCTCGGCAGGTTCGAACAATCAGCCCCAGCATTTT
TRBV20-1	-	TRBJ1-5	-	CSARSVSNQPQHF	TGCAGTGCTAGATCGGTTAGCAATCAGCCCCAGCATTTT
TRBV9	-	TRBJ2-6	-	CASSGTFTGANVLTF	TGTGCCAGCAGTGGGACGTTCACGGGGGCCAACGTCCTGACTTTC
TRBV3-1	TRBD2	TRBJ2-7	once	CASSQVGTSVSYEQYF	TGTGCCAGCAGCCAAGTTGGGACTAGCGTCTCCTACGAGCAGTACTTC
TRBV6-6	TRBD2	TRBJ2-1	once	CASSYLGLAGRNEQFF	TGTGCCAGCAGTTACTTGGGACTAGCGGGGAGGAATGAGCAGTTCTTC
TRBV2	TRBD1	TRBJ1-2	-	CASSGGQGDYYGYTF	TGTGCCAGCAGTGGGGGACAGGGGGATTACTATGGCTACACCTTC
TRBV19	-	TRBJ1-1	-	CASSGVNHRGEAFF	TGTGCCAGTAGCGGGGTTAATCATCGCGGTGAAGCTTTCTTT
TRBV28	TRBD1	TRBJ1-2	-	CAVLLGQGSGYTF	TGTGCCGTGCTATTGGGACAGGGTTCTGGCTACACCTTC
TRBV6-6	-	TRBJ1-3	-	CASSPTGSGNTIYF	TGTGCCAGCAGCCCGACGGGGTCTGGAAACACCATATATTTT
TRBV6-1	-	TRBJ2-2	-	CASRGAGAGELFF	TGTGCCAGCAGAGGGGCAGGGGCCGGGGAGCTGTTTTTT
TRBV7-3	-	TRBJ2-2	-	CASSLRQNTGELFF	TGTGCCAGCAGCTTGCGACAAAACACCGGGGAGCTGTTTTTT
TRBV5-6	-	TRBJ1-5	-	CASRRDGSRRNQPQHF	TGTGCCAGCAGACGGGACGGATCCCGGCGTAATCAGCCCCAGCATTTT
TRBV7-9	TRBD1	TRBJ2-7	-	CANSLMDRGYEQYF	TGTGCCAACAGCTTAATGGACAGGGGCTACGAGCAGTACTTC
TRBV28	TRBD1	TRBJ1-1	-	CASTPPGGSEAFF	TGTGCCAGCACCCCCCCAGGGGGGAGTGAAGCTTTCTTT
TRBV6-5	TRBD2	TRBJ2-7	-	CASSYLGTSDRYEQYF	TGTGCCAGCAGTTACCTCGGGACTAGCGACCGCTACGAGCAGTACTTC